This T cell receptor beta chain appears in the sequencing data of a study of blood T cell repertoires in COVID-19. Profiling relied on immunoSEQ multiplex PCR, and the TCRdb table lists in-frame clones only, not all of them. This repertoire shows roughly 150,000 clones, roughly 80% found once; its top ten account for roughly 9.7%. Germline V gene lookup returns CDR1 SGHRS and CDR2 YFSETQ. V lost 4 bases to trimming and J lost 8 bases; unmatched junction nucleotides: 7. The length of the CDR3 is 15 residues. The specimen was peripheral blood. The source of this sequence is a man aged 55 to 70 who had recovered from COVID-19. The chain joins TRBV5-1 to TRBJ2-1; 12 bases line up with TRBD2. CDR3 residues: CASSLRLAGVHEQFF. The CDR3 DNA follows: TGCGCCAGCAGCCTACGACTAGCGGGAGTCCATGAGCAGTTCTTC. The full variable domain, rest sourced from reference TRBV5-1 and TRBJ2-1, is KAGVTQTPRYLIKTRGQQVTLSCSPISGHRSVSWYQQTPGQGLQFLFEYFSETQRNKGNFPGRFSGRQFSNSRSEMNVSTLELGDSALYLCASSLRLAGVHEQFFGPGTRLTVL.